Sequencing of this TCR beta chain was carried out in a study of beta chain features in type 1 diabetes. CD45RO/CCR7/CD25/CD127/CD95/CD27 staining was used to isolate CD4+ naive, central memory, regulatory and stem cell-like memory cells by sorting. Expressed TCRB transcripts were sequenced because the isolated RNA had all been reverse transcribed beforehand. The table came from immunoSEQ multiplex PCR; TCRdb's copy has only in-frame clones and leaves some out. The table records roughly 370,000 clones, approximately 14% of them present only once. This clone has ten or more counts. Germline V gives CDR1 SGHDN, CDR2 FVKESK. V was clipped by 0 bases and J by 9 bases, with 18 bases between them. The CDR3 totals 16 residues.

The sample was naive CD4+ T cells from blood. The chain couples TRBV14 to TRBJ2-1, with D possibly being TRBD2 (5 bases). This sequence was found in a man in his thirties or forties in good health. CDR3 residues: CASSQEGTASFGEQFF. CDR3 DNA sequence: TGTGCCAGCAGCCAAGAAGGTACTGCTAGCTTTGGTGAGCAGTTCTTC.